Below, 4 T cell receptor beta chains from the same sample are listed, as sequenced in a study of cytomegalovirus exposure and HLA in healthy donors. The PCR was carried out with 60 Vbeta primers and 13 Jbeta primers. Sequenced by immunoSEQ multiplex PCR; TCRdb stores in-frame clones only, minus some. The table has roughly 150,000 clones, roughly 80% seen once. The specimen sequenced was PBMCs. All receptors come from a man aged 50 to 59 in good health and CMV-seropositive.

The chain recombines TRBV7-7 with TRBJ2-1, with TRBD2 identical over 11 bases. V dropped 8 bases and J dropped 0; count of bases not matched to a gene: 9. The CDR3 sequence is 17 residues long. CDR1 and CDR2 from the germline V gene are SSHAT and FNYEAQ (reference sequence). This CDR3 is CASGGLAGPSSYNEQFF. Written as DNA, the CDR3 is TGTGCCAGCGGAGGACTAGCGGGTCCAAGCTCCTACAATGAGCAGTTCTTC. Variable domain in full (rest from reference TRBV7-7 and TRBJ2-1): GAGVSQSPRYKVTKRGQDVTLRCDPISSHATLYWYQQALGQGPEFLTYFNYEAQPDKSGLPSDRFSAERPEGSISTLTIQRTEQRDSAMYRCASGGLAGPSSYNEQFFGPGTRLTVL.

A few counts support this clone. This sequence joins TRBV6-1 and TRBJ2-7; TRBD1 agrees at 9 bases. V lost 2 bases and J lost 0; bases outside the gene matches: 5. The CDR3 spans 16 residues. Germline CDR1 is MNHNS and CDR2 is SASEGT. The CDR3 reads CASSETGGADSYEQYF. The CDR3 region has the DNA TGTGCCAGCAGTGAAACAGGGGGCGCGGACTCCTACGAGCAGTACTTC.

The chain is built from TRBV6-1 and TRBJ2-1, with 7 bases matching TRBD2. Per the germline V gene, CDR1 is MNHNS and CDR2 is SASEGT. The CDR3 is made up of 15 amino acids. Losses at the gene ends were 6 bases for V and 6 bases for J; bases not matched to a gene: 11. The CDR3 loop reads CASRRTRIWGNEQFF. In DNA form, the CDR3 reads TGTGCCAGCAGGCGGACTAGGATTTGGGGCAATGAGCAGTTCTTC.

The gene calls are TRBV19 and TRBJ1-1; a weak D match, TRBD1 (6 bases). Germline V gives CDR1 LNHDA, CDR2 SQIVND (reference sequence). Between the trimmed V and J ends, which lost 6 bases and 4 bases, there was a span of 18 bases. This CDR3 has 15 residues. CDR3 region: CASRADTAGATEAFF. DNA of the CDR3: TGTGCCAGTAGGGCCGACACGGCGGGGGCCACTGAAGCTTTCTTT.